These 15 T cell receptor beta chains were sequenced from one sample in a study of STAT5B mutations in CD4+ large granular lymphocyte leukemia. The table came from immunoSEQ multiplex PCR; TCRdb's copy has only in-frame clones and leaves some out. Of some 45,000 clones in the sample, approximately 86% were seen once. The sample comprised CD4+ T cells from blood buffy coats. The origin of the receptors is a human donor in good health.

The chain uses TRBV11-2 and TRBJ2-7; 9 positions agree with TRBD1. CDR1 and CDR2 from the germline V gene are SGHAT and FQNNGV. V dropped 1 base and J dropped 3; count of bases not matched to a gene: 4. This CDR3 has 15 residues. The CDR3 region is CASSLGDRVVYEQYF. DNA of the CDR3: TGTGCCAGCAGCTTAGGGGACAGGGTGGTCTACGAGCAGTACTTC.

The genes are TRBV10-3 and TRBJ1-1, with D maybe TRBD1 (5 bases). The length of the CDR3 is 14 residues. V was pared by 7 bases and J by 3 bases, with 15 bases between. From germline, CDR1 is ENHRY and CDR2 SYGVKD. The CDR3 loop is CAIKSAGTDTEAFF. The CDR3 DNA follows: TGTGCCATCAAATCCGCCGGGACGGACACTGAAGCTTTCTTT.

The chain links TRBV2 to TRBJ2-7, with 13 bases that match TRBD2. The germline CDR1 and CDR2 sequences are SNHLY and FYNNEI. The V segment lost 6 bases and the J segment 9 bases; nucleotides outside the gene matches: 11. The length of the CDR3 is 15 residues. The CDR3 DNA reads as TGTGCCAGCAGGGAACCTGGGACTAGCGGGGTGGGGCAGTACTTC. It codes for CASREPGTSGVGQYF.

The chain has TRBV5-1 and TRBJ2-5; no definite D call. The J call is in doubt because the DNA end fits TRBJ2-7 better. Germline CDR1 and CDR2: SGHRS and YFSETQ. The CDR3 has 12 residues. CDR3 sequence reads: CASSLESYEQYF. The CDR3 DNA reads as TGCGCCAGCAGCTTGGAGTCGTACGAGCAGTACTTC.

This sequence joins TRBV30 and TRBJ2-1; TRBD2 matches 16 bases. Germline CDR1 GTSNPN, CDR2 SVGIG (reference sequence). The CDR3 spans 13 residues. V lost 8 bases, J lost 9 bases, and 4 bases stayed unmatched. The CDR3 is CAGTSGRAFEQFF. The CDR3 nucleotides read TGTGCCGGGACTAGCGGGAGGGCCTTTGAGCAGTTCTTC.

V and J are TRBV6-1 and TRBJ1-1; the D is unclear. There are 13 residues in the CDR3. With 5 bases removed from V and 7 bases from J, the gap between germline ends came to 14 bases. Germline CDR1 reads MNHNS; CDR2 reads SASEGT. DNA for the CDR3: TGTGCCAGCAGTACCCGGGCAGCCAGTGAAGCTTTCTTT. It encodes CASSTRAASEAFF.

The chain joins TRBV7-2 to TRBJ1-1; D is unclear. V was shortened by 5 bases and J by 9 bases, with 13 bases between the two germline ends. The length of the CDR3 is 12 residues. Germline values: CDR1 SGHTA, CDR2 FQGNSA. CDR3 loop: CASSEGSPKAFF. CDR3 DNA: TGTGCCAGCAGCGAGGGATCCCCTAAAGCTTTCTTT. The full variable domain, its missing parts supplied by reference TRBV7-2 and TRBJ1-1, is GAGVSQSPSNKVTEKGKDVELRCDPISGHTALYWYRQSLGQGLEFLIYFQGNSAPDKSGLPSDRFSAERTGGSVSTLTIQRTQQEDSAVYLCASSEGSPKAFFGQGTRLTVV.

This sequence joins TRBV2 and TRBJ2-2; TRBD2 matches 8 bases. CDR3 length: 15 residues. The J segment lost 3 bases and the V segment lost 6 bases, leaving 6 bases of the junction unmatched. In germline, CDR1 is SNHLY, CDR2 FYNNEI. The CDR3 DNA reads TGTGCCAGCAGCATTAGCGGGGCGGACACCGGGGAGCTGTTTTTT. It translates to CASSISGADTGELFF. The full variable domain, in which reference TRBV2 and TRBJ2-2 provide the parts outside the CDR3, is EPEVTQTPSHQVTQMGQEVILRCVPISNHLYFYWYRQILGQKVEFLVSFYNNEISEKSEIFDDQFSVERPDGSNFTLKIRSTKLEDSAMYFCASSISGADTGELFFGEGSRLTVL.

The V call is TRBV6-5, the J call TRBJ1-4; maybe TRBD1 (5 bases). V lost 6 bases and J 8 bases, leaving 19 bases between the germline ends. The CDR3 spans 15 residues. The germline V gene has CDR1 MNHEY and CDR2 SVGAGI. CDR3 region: CASSDRGPSSEKLFF. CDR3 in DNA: TGTGCCAGCAGCGACCGGGGACCTAGCTCCGAAAAACTGTTTTTT.

The CDR3 DNA reads TGTGCCAGCAGTGAATTACAGGGCGATCGGGACGAGCAGTACTTC. It yields the protein CASSELQGDRDEQYF. V usage is TRBV6-1 and J usage is TRBJ2-7; maybe TRBD1 (6 bases). V lost 2 bases and J lost 5, with 16 bases in between. Germline values: CDR1 MNHNS, CDR2 SASEGT. The CDR3 extends over 15 amino acids.

The CDR3 here is CASSQAPIGQGHGELFF. CDR3 bases: TGCGCCAGCAGCCAAGCCCCCATCGGACAGGGACACGGGGAGCTGTTTTTT. This rearrangement joins TRBV4-1 to TRBJ2-2; TRBD1 agrees at 8 bases. The trim removed 1 base at V and 7 bases at J, leaving 11 bases unmatched. Germline lookup yields CDR1 MGHRA and CDR2 YSYEKL. This CDR3 is 17 amino acids long.

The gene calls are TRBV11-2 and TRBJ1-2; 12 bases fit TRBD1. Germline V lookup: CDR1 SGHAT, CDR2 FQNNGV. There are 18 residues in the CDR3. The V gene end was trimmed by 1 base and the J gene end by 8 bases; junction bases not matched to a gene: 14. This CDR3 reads CASSLGTRRDRGPQGYTF. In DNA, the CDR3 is TGTGCCAGCAGCTTAGGAACGAGACGGGACAGGGGGCCACAGGGCTACACCTTC.

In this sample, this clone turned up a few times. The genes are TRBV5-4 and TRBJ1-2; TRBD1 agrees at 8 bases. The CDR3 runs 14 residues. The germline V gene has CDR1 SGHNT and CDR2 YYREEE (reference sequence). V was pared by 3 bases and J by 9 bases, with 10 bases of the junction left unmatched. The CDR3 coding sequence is TGTGCCAGCAGCTGGGGGTCAGGGGGCTTTAGCTACACCTTC. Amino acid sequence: CASSWGSGGFSYTF.

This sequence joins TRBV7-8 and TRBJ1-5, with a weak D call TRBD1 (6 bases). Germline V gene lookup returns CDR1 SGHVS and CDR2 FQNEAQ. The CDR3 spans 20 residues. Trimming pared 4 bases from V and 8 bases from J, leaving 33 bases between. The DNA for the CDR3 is TGTGCCAGCAGCTCGAGTCGACAACTAATTCTAGGGGGGTCGGGGGAGCCCCAGCATTTT. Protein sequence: CASSSSRQLILGGSGEPQHF. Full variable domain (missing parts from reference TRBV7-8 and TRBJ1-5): GAGVSQSPRYKVAKRGQDVALRCDPISGHVSLFWYQQALGQGPEFLTYFQNEAQLDKSGLPSDRFFAERPEGSVSTLKIQRTQQEDSAVYLCASSSSRQLILGGSGEPQHFGDGTRLSIL.

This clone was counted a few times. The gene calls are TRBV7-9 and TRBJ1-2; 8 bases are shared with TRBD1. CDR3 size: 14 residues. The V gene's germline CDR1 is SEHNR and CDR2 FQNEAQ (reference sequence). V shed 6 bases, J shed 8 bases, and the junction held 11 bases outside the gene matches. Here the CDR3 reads CASSRTQGALGYTF. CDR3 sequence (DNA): TGTGCCAGCAGTCGTACCCAGGGGGCGCTCGGCTACACCTTC.